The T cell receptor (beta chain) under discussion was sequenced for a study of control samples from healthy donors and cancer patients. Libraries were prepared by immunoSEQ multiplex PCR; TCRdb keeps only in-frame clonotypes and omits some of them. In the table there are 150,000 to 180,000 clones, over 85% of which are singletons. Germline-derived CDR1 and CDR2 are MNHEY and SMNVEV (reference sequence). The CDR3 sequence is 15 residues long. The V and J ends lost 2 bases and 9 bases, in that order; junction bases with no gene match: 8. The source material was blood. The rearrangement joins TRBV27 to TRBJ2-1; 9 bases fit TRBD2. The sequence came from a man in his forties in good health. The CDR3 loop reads CASSLNAGGPIEQFF. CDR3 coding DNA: TGTGCCAGCAGTTTAAACGCGGGGGGGCCTATTGAGCAGTTCTTC.